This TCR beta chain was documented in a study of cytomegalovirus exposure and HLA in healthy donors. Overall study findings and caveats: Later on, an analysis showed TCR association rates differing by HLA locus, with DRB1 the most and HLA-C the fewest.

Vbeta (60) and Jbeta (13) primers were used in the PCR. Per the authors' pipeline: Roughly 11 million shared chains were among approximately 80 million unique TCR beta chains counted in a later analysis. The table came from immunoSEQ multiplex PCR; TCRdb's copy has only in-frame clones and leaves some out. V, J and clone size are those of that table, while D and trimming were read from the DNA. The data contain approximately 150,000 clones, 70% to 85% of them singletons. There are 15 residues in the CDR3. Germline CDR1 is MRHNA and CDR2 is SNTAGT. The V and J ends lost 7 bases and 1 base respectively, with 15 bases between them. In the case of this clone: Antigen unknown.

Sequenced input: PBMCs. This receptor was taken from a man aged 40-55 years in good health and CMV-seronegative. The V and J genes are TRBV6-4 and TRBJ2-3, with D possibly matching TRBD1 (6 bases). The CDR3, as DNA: TGTGCCAGCACCCGAGAAGGGGGAGGCACAGATACGCAGTATTTT. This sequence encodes CASTREGGGTDTQYF.